This TCR beta chain was captured by sequencing in a study of blood T cells in healthy people across ages (dated by TCRdb to 2015 to 2017). Regarding the study in general: In model experiments, template switching captured roughly one uniquely barcoded TCR beta cDNA molecule for every two T cells. Donors of different ages were randomly distributed across sequencing lanes to avoid experimental bias. The study analyzed two additional independent replicas of 1 million unique cDNA reads from the same blood draw for two donors, one aged 18 to 30 and one aged 80 or older. The donors were divided into four age groups: young (average around 16 years), middle-aged (about 41), aged (approximately 62) and long-lived (about 90). To track age-related changes in TCR beta repertoire diversity, the study relied on deep sequencing normalized with unique cDNA molecular identifiers. Broader findings and caveats from the paper: The percentage of naive T cells measured by flow cytometry correlated strongly with observed TCR beta diversity. Bulk unsorted PBMC profiling prevented conclusive comparison of naive and antigen-experienced compartments. The long-lived group showed more naive CD4+ T cells, fewer expanded clones and increased TCR diversity than the aged group, suggesting age selection. Because the CMV infection status of the donors was unknown, age-related changes in expanded clonotypes may potentially have been confounded. Observed TCR beta diversity per million T cells fell roughly linearly with age, and a significant reduction was already apparent by age about 38. Estimates of total diversity based on one million sequenced T cells were considered lower bounds and underestimates.

The roughly 39 donors, aged 6 to 90 years, were systemically healthy Caucasian individuals from Russia. Approximately 10 milliliters of peripheral blood were collected from each donor into EDTA-treated Vacutainer tubes. Ficoll-Paque density-gradient centrifugation was used to isolate PBMCs, with at least 6 million per sample. Trizol reagent was used to extract total RNA from PBMCs, with at least 6 micrograms per sample. Naive CD45RAhigh/CD27high T cell percentages were measured by flow cytometry on a PBMC aliquot from every donor. Receptor libraries were prepared by 5' RACE. Sequenced using an Illumina HiSeq 2500. A second PCR of about 6 to 12 cycles was run with a J-beta primer mix and a sample-barcoded 5' primer. A template-switch 5' adaptor carrying 12 random nucleotides introduced a unique molecular identifier onto each TCR beta cDNA molecule. Each sample yielded at least 3 million CDR3-containing paired-end reads. The Mint cDNA synthesis kit, primed by a TRBC-specific oligonucleotide, was used to synthesize first-strand cDNA from all RNA. Following uracil-DNA glycosylase treatment, a first 18-cycle PCR with universal primers M1SS and BC2_uni_R was performed on all cDNA. The original methods were these. Each sample was normalized by randomly selecting 1 million high-quality reads, each carrying a distinct molecular identifier. Reads with shared molecular identifiers were discarded instead of being binned into consensus sequences. MiTCR, with a Q25 quality threshold and the strictest error-elimination algorithm, was used for CDR3 identification, clonotype clustering and error correction. A nonparametric unseen species model with Euler transformation was used to estimate lower-bound total TCR beta diversity. TCRdb trimmed public reads at Q25 via fastp, called clones via MiXCR and kept in-frame beta chains. Duplicate CDR3 protein sequences are folded into a single record with the most common DNA and genes. The V and J calls were not made by the authors but by TCRdb's processing. The sample data list about 600,000 distinct CDR3 sequences, and around 48% of these were observed just once. 20% to 25% of the sample comes from the top ten.

The CDR3, cysteine through phenylalanine, is 13 amino acids long. Only the CDR3 DNA stays, 39 bases, in frame from base 1. V is clipped by 4 bases and J by 3 bases, and the sequence between their germline boundaries is 8 bases long. CDR1 and CDR2 (LNHDA, SQIVND) derive from the germline V gene (reference sequence). Concerning this clonotype: It lacks a known antigen. Per-base qualities were not stored, and no clone one base away is much larger.

Sequenced input: blood. Recombination connected TRBV19 to TRBJ2-3; no D segment can be confidently identified. The TCR sequence derives from an elderly man in good health. The DNA sequence follows: TGTGCCAGTAGTACCGCTGGTACAGATACGCAGTATTTT. The resulting protein is CASSTAGTDTQYF.